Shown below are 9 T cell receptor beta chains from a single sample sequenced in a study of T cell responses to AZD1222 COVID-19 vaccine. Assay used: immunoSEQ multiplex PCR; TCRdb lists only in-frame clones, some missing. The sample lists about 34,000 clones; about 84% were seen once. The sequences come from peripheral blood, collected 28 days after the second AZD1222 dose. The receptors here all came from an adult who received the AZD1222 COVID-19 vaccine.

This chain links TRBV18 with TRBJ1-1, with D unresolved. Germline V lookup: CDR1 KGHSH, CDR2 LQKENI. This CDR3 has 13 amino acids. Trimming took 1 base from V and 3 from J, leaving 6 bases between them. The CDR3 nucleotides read TGTGCCAGCTCACCACAGGGCGACACTGAAGCTTTCTTT. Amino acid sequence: CASSPQGDTEAFF.

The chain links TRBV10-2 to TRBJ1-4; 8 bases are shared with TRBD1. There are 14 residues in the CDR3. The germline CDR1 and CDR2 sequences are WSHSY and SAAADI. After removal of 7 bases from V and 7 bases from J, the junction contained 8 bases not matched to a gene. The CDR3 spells CASKGDRGGEKLFF. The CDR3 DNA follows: TGCGCCAGCAAGGGTGACAGGGGTGGTGAAAAACTGTTTTTT.

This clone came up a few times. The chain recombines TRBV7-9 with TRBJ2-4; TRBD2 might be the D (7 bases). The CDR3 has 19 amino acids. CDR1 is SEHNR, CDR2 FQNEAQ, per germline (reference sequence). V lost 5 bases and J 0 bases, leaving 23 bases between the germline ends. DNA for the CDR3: TGTGCCAGCAGCGCCACGCAGGGGAGGGATCCCTTAGCCAAAAACATTCAGTACTTC. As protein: CASSATQGRDPLAKNIQYF. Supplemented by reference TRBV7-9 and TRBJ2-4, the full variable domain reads DTGVSQNPRHKITKRGQNVTFRCDPISEHNRLYWYRQTLGQGPEFLTYFQNEAQLEKSRLLSDRFSAERPKGSFSTLEIQRTEQGDSAMYLCASSATQGRDPLAKNIQYFGAGTRLSVL.

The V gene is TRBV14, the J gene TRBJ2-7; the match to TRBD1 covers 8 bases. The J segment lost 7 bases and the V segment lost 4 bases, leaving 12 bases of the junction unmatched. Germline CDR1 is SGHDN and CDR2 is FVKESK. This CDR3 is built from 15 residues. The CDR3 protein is CASSPPGWDRPEQYF. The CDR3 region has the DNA TGTGCCAGCAGCCCCCCGGGATGGGACAGGCCGGAGCAGTACTTC.

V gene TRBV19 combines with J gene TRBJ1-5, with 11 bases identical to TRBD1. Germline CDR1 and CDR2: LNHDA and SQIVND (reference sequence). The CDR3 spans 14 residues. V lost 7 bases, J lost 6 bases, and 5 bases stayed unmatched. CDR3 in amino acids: CASKDRGQIQPQHF. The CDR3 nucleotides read TGTGCCAGTAAGGACAGGGGGCAAATTCAGCCCCAGCATTTT.

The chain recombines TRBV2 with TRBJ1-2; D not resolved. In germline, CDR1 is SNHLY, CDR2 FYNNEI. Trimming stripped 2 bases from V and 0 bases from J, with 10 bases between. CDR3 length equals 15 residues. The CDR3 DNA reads TGTGCCAGCAGTGAAAGAAGGCAAACTAACTATGGCTACACCTTC. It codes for CASSERRQTNYGYTF.

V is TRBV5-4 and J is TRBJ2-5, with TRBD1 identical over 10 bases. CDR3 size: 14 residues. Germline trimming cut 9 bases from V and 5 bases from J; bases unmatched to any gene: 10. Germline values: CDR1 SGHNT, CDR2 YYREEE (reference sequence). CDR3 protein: CAIARQGAVETQYF. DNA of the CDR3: TGTGCCATCGCAAGACAGGGGGCTGTGGAGACCCAGTACTTC.

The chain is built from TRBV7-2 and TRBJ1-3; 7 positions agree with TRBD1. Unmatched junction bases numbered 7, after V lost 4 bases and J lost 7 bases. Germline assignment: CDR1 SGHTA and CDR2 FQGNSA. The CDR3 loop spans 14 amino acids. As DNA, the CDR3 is TGTGCCAGCAGCTCTACGACAGGGCTGAACACCATATATTTT. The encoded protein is CASSSTTGLNTIYF.

CDR3 in DNA: TGTGCCAGCTCCCTTACCGGGTTTGAGCAGTTCTTC. It translates to CASSLTGFEQFF. This chain uses TRBV7-3 with TRBJ2-1; no clear D. V dropped 8 bases and J dropped 9 bases, with 14 bases sitting between them. This CDR3 region has 12 residues. Germline V gene data show CDR1 as SGHTA and CDR2 as FQGTGA. The full variable domain, rest sourced from reference TRBV7-3 and TRBJ2-1, is GAGVSQTPSNKVTEKGKYVELRCDPISGHTALYWYRQSLGQGPEFLIYFQGTGAADDSGLPNDRFFAVRPEGSVSTLKIQRTERGDSAVYLCASSLTGFEQFFGPGTRLTVL.